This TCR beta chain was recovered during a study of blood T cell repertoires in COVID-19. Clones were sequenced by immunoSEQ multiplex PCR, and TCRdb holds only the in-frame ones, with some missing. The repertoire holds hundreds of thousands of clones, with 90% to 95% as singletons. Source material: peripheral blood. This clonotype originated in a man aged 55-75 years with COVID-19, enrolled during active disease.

The CDR3 bases are TGTGCCAGCAGCTCGGGGGACAGGACTAACTATGGCTACACCTTC. It specifies CASSSGDRTNYGYTF. The V gene is TRBV5-4, the J gene TRBJ1-2; 8 bases line up with TRBD1. The CDR3 runs 15 residues. The J segment lost 0 bases and the V segment lost 3 bases, leaving 4 bases of the junction unmatched. Germline V lookup: CDR1 SGHNT, CDR2 YYREEE (reference sequence).